A single TCR beta chain is shown here with its context. Its antigen has not been determined. No per-base quality is available; no much larger clone lies one base away. These data belong to a study of T cell responses to AZD1222 COVID-19 vaccine (dated by TCRdb to the early 2020s). As for the study more broadly: AZD1222 recipients given second doses at about 4 weeks or at about 12 weeks were pooled, since spike-specific TCR depth and breadth were not found to differ between the two schedules. A total of more than 230 trial participants underwent TCR sequencing, of whom about 210 received two doses of AZD1222 and some 25 received two doses of the MenACWY control vaccine. Enrollment into the trials was organized by age into subgroups of 18-55, 56-69 and 70-plus years, and those subgroups contained approximately 150, 30 and 60 TCR-sequenced participants, respectively.

What the study reported, not specific to this receptor: Epitopes outside the regions mutated in the B.1.351 and B.1.1.7 variants were reportedly recognized by nearly half of the unique spike-specific TCRs. Most participants were white British and females outnumbered males, and the authors suggested that clonal diversity may have been underestimated. Vaccine-associated CD4 TCRs spanned the whole spike protein, with dominant responses in regions 160-218 and 743-854. No day 14 peak-response samples were available, so repertoires were characterized only after the peak T cell response. In the small 56-69-year group, the increase in depth fell short of significance, most likely because of low power. A significant rise in spike-specific TCR breadth and depth was observed after two AZD1222 doses relative to day 0 and relative to MenACWY recipients. Conclusions about previously exposed vaccinees were limited because only six AZD1222 recipients were SARS-CoV-2 seropositive at baseline.

The time point tag for this specimen amounts to: baseline before first vaccination. Vaccinee samples came from UK trials COV001 and COV002, including a single-blind randomized controlled phase 2/3 trial of AZD1222 (ChAdOx1 nCoV-19) in healthy adults. Trial participant PBMC samples were collected at day 0 and day 28 after the second dose for TCRbeta chain sequencing. Trimming at the junction amounts to 5 bases on V and 7 bases on J, and the germline ends lie 12 bases apart. Measured from the cysteine to the phenylalanine, the CDR3 is 13 residues long. Just the 39-base CDR3 DNA is kept, in frame starting at base 1. CDR1 and CDR2, per the germline V gene (reference sequence), are MNHNY and SVGAGI. The CDR3 regions of human TCRbeta chains were analyzed by immunosequencing. In the source study's methods: Repertoire TCRs were checked for matches against a reference library of SARS-CoV-2-specific TCRs that had been generated using the MIRA antigen-specificity platform. Breadth meant the fraction of unique TCRs that were SARS-CoV-2-associated, whereas depth meant the fraction of total T cells that were SARS-CoV-2-associated. Using the MIRA data, every spike-specific TCR was mapped to the spike region that the TCR reacted to and assigned to either a CD4 or a CD8 class. Log10-transformed breadth and depth values were compared by one-way ANOVA with Sidak's multiple comparisons tests. The immuneACCESS repertoire file appears here via TCRdb, limited to in-frame rearrangements. These files lack a portion of the clones; in checked studies, under half of the deficit traces to unresolved V genes, and the cause of the others is not known. The V and J calls and clone size are taken from that table; D and trimming were inferred from the DNA. For this sample the table gives more than 150,000 clones, of which 90% to 95% were detected only once. The ten largest make up about 0.6% of the sample.

The chain employs TRBV6-6 and TRBJ2-1, and TRBD1 may be the D gene, going by 5 matching bases. The receptor's source is an adult in good health. This specimen was peripheral blood, taken on day 0 of AZD1222 vaccination. The nucleotide sequence is TGTGCCAGCAGTGCCCGGACATCAAATGAGCAGTTCTTC. Translated, it reads CASSARTSNEQFF.